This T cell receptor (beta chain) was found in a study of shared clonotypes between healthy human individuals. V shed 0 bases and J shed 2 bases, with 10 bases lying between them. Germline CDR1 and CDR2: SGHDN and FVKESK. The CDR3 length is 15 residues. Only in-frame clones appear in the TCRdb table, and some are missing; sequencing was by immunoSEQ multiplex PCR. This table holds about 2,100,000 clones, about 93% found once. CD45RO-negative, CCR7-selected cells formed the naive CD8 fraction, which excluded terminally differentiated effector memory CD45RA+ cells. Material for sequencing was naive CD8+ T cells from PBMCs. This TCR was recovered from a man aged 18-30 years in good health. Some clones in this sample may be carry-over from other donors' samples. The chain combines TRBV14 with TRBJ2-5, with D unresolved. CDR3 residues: CASSQETAPQETQYF. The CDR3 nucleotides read TGTGCCAGCAGCCAAGAAACAGCTCCTCAAGAGACCCAGTACTTC.